These 31 T cell receptor beta chains originate from one sample sequenced in a study of breast tumors, draining lymph nodes, adjacent tissues. TCRdb re-derived calls from the multiplex PCR reads in MiXCR, one entry per CDR3 protein. The sample carries tens of thousands of distinct CDR3 sequences, 15% to 20% recorded once. Axillary draining lymph nodes of breast cancer patients supplied the node samples. The sequenced sample was axillary lymph node tissue. These receptors were collected from a female donor with breast cancer. Some clones in this sample may be carry-over from other donors' samples.

This clonotype was found many times. V usage is TRBV11-2 and J usage is TRBJ2-7; possibly TRBD1 for D (7 bases). Trimming left V 4 bases short and J 4 bases short, with 17 bases between. Per the germline V gene, CDR1 is SGHAT and CDR2 is FQNNGV. The CDR3 has 15 residues. CDR3 sequence (DNA): TGTGCCAGCAGCTCTAGCGCGACAGGGAAGTACGAGCAGTACTTC. This translates into CASSSSATGKYEQYF.

The J gene is TRBJ1-1, the V gene TRBV29-1, with D uncertain. The CDR3 consists of 13 residues. The germline V and J ends were trimmed by 3 bases and 1 base, with 9 bases remaining between them. The germline V gene encodes CDR1 SQVTM and CDR2 ANQGSEA. CDR3 amino acids: CSVEKFENTEAFF. In DNA form, the CDR3 reads TGCAGCGTTGAGAAATTTGAGAACACTGAAGCTTTCTTT.

This clonotype appeared many times. The chain links TRBV20-1 to TRBJ2-3; 7 nucleotides line up with TRBD1. V lost 5 bases to trimming and J lost 2 bases; unmatched junction nucleotides: 4. The germline CDR1 and CDR2 sequences are DFQATT and SNEGSKA (reference sequence). The CDR3 consists of 13 residues. CDR3 coding DNA: TGCAGTGCTGTGGGACAGCACACAGATACGCAGTATTTT. Its translation: CSAVGQHTDTQYF.

A remark on this clonotype: A much larger clone sits a single nucleotide away, making a read error possible. CDR3 in DNA: TGTGCCAGCGGGTCCACTAGCGGATCCTACAATGAGCGGTTCTTC. Amino acids: CASGSTSGSYNERFF. The chain has TRBV7-3 and TRBJ2-1; 8 bases fit TRBD2. The CDR3 covers 15 residues. Germline assignment: CDR1 SGHTA and CDR2 FQGTGA. Full variable domain (rest looked up from reference TRBV7-3 and TRBJ2-1): GAGVSQTPSNKVTEKGKYVELRCDPISGHTALYWYRQSLGQGPEFLIYFQGTGAADDSGLPNDRFFAVRPEGSVSTLKIQRTERGDSAVYLCASGSTSGSYNERFFGPGTRLTVL.

Concerning this clonotype: Just one base apart from a much larger clone, this may be a read error. The rearrangement joins TRBV11-1 to TRBJ2-1; D ambiguous. CDR1 is SGHAT, CDR2 FQDESV, per germline (reference sequence). CDR3 length: 13 residues. The CDR3 is CASIGPLYNEQLF. The CDR3 DNA sequence: TGTGCCAGCATAGGGCCTCTCTACAATGAGCAGCTCTTC.

In this sample, this clonotype turned up many times. This sequence joins TRBV20-1 and TRBJ2-1; tentatively, D is TRBD2 (7 bases). V was clipped by 3 bases and J by 0 bases, with 18 bases between them. Germline V gene data show CDR1 as DFQATT and CDR2 as SNEGSKA (reference sequence). This CDR3 is built from 17 residues. CDR3 sequence: CSASGEGLQGSYNEQFF. The CDR3 DNA is TGCAGTGCTAGCGGGGAGGGACTACAGGGCTCCTACAATGAGCAGTTCTTC.

Ten or more counts support this clonotype. The chain couples TRBV11-2 to TRBJ1-2, with D perhaps matching TRBD1 (6 bases). This CDR3 has 13 amino acids. In germline, CDR1 is SGHAT, CDR2 FQNNGV. V was shortened by 3 bases and J by 5 bases, with 10 bases between the two germline ends. The CDR3 DNA reads as TGTGCCAGCAGCTTTACAGGGAGTTATGGCTACACCTTC. It translates to CASSFTGSYGYTF.

This clonotype occurred many times. This sequence joins TRBV19 and TRBJ2-7; possible D gene TRBD1, 6 bases. The germline V gene encodes CDR1 LNHDA and CDR2 SQIVND (reference sequence). This CDR3 spans 14 amino acids. V shed 5 bases and J shed 6 bases, with 17 bases lying between them. The CDR3 coding sequence is TGTGCCAGTAGTCCCTTTTATAAAGGGGGCGAGCAGTACTTC. Translation: CASSPFYKGGEQYF.

The V gene is TRBV4-3, the J gene TRBJ1-6, with 8 bases that match TRBD1. Germline V gene data show CDR1 as LGHNA and CDR2 as YSLEER. V was clipped by 1 base and J by 7 bases; unmatched bases: 12. The CDR3 has 18 residues. The DNA for the CDR3 is TGCGCCAGCAGCCAAGTTGCGTTCGTCGACAGGGGAAATTCACCCCTCCACTTT. This translates into CASSQVAFVDRGNSPLHF.

Ten or more counts support this clonotype. The CDR3 DNA reads TGTGCCAGCAGCGGTGGGACTAGCGGGACCCAGTACTTC. Amino acids: CASSGGTSGTQYF. The V call is TRBV9, the J call TRBJ2-5; 11 bases are shared with TRBD2. In germline, CDR1 is SGDLS, CDR2 YYNGEE. V gave up 3 bases and J gave up 7 bases; unmatched junction bases: 2. The CDR3 has 13 residues.

At least ten counts were recorded for this clonotype. The chain carries TRBV7-9 and TRBJ2-3, with 10 bases identical to TRBD2. This CDR3 is built from 16 residues. V trimming: 1 base; J trimming: 2 bases; junction bases outside the gene matches: 3. Germline CDR1 SEHNR, CDR2 FQNEAQ (reference sequence). The CDR3 DNA is TGTGCCAGCAGCTTAGTGAGCGGGAGGGACACAGATACGCAGTATTTT. It translates to CASSLVSGRDTDTQYF.

This clonotype was seen ten or more times. The chain has TRBV10-2 and TRBJ2-7; TRBD1 matches at 9 bases. Germline V gives CDR1 WSHSY, CDR2 SAAADI. The CDR3 has 13 amino acids. V lost 6 bases and J lost 0; bases outside the gene matches: 0. The CDR3 protein is CASRTGGSYEQYF. CDR3 in DNA: TGCGCCAGCAGGACAGGGGGCTCCTACGAGCAGTACTTC.

This clonotype was recorded many times. In nucleotides, the CDR3 is TGCGCCAGCAGCTTGGACGGAACGAACACCGGGGAGCTGTTTTTT. It yields the protein CASSLDGTNTGELFF. This rearrangement joins TRBV5-1 to TRBJ2-2; D unclear. This CDR3 is built from 15 residues. Trimming pared 0 bases from V and 0 bases from J, leaving 6 bases between. Germline V gene data show CDR1 as SGHRS and CDR2 as YFSETQ.

This clonotype was counted many times. The CDR3 DNA reads TGTGCCAGCAGCTTAGAAGCGGCTGACAGGGAGGGTGGCTACACCTTC. Its protein is CASSLEAADREGGYTF. This rearrangement joins TRBV7-6 to TRBJ1-2; TRBD1 agrees at 7 bases. The CDR3 contains 16 residues. V shed 1 base, J shed 7 bases, and the junction held 12 bases outside the gene matches. The germline V gene encodes CDR1 SGHVS and CDR2 FNYEAQ.

There are many counts of this clonotype. J is TRBJ2-1 and V is TRBV11-2, with 13 nucleotides matching TRBD2. The V gene's germline CDR1 is SGHAT and CDR2 FQNNGV. V was pared by 3 bases and J by 4 bases, with 0 bases of the junction left unmatched. The CDR3 has 15 amino acids. CDR3: CASSLTSGRYNEQFF. The DNA of the CDR3 is TGTGCCAGCAGCTTGACTAGCGGGAGGTACAATGAGCAGTTCTTC.

The table lists this clonotype with many counts. The CDR3: CASSLDTGTDTQYF. The CDR3 DNA reads as TGTGCCAGCAGCTTAGATACGGGTACAGATACGCAGTATTTT. This chain links TRBV7-2 with TRBJ2-3; no clear D. V was clipped by 1 base and J by 3 bases, with 8 bases between them. Germline values: CDR1 SGHTA, CDR2 FQGNSA. This CDR3 is built from 14 residues.

This clonotype showed up many times. The rearrangement links TRBV20-1 to TRBJ2-7; TRBD2 is a possible D gene (6 bases). The CDR3 is 12 residues long. The V end lost 3 bases, the J end lost 4 bases, and 10 bases lay between the germline ends. Germline V lookup: CDR1 DFQATT, CDR2 SNEGSKA (reference sequence). This CDR3 is CSARVGRYEQYF. The CDR3 bases are TGCAGTGCTAGGGTCGGGAGATACGAGCAGTACTTC.

The table lists this clonotype with many counts. The V gene is TRBV20-1, the J gene TRBJ2-3, with 9 bases lining up with TRBD1. Trimming removed 3 bases from V and 4 bases from J; junction bases left unmatched: 14. Germline V gene lookup returns CDR1 DFQATT and CDR2 SNEGSKA (reference sequence). The CDR3 length is 17 residues. The CDR3, as DNA: TGCAGTGCTAGTTTGGGGACAGGGCATAAAGGAGCAGATACGCAGTATTTT. This translates into CSASLGTGHKGADTQYF.

This clonotype has just a few counts. The genes are TRBV5-4 and TRBJ2-5, with D possibly TRBD2 on 7 matching bases. This CDR3 region has 16 residues. V gave up 5 bases and J gave up 1 base, with 18 bases separating them. The germline gives CDR1 SGHNT, CDR2 YYREEE (reference sequence). The CDR3 here is CASRGGGVAAQETQYF. The CDR3 DNA follows: TGTGCCAGCAGGGGAGGGGGTGTAGCGGCCCAAGAGACCCAGTACTTC. The complete variable domain, with remaining parts taken from reference TRBV5-4 and TRBJ2-5, reads ETGVTQSPTHLIKTRGQQVTLRCSSQSGHNTVSWYQQALGQGPQFIFQYYREEENGRGNFPPRFSGLQFPNYSSELNVNALELDDSALYLCASRGGGVAAQETQYFGPGTRLLVL.

This clonotype appeared many times. The chain is built from TRBV19 and TRBJ1-2, with a weak D call TRBD1 (6 bases). Looked up from germline, CDR1 is LNHDA and CDR2 is SQIVND (reference sequence). V was trimmed by 6 bases and J by 4 bases, leaving 21 bases between them. The CDR3 runs 16 residues. In nucleotides, the CDR3 is TGTGCCAGTAGAACTCCGGGGGGCCCAGAAGGCTATGGCTACACCTTC. This translates into CASRTPGGPEGYGYTF.

This clonotype was seen ten or more times. The V gene is TRBV2, the J gene TRBJ2-1; TRBD1 might be the D (5 bases). V was shortened by 8 bases and J by 9 bases, with 14 bases between the two germline ends. The CDR3 consists of 12 residues. Germline V gene lookup returns CDR1 SNHLY and CDR2 FYNNEI. CDR3 DNA: TGTGCCAGCCACGGAGACAGCTTTGAGCAGTTCTTC. It translates to CASHGDSFEQFF. Full variable domain (rest looked up from reference TRBV2 and TRBJ2-1): EPEVTQTPSHQVTQMGQEVILRCVPISNHLYFYWYRQILGQKVEFLVSFYNNEISEKSEIFDDQFSVERPDGSNFTLKIRSTKLEDSAMYFCASHGDSFEQFFGPGTRLTVL.

This clonotype was observed many times. The chain recombines TRBV4-1 with TRBJ1-2; D ambiguous. Germline V gives CDR1 MGHRA, CDR2 YSYEKL. V lost 0 bases and J 4 bases, leaving 9 bases between the germline ends. The CDR3 extends over 14 amino acids. The CDR3 spells CASSQEAGTYGYTF. Written as DNA, the CDR3 is TGCGCCAGCAGCCAAGAAGCTGGAACCTATGGCTACACCTTC.

This clonotype was observed a single time. The chain carries TRBV7-2 and TRBJ1-1; a weak D match, TRBD1 (6 bases). This CDR3 has 13 residues. V lost 5 bases and J lost 11, with 18 bases in between. Germline V gene lookup returns CDR1 SGHTA and CDR2 FQGNSA. The CDR3 loop reads CASSQAGTSRAFF. CDR3 DNA: TGTGCCAGCAGCCAGGCCGGGACAAGTAGGGCTTTCTTT. Full variable domain (rest looked up from reference TRBV7-2 and TRBJ1-1): GAGVSQSPSNKVTEKGKDVELRCDPISGHTALYWYRQSLGQGLEFLIYFQGNSAPDKSGLPSDRFSAERTGGSVSTLTIQRTQQEDSAVYLCASSQAGTSRAFFGQGTRLTVV.

Only a few counts were recorded for this clonotype. A much bigger clone sits one base away, suggesting this may be a read error. The V call is TRBV29-1, the J call TRBJ2-1; TRBD1 matches at 8 bases. The CDR3 has 14 residues. Looked up from germline, CDR1 is SQVTM and CDR2 is ANQGSEA. DNA of the CDR3: TGCAGCGTAGGCAGGGGGCATGGGGGCAATGAGCAGTCCTTC. Amino acid sequence: CSVGRGHGGNEQSF.

This clonotype occurred many times. The chain links TRBV4-2 to TRBJ2-3; unclear D gene. Trimming shortened V by 0 bases and J by 2 bases, and 6 bases separated the two germline ends. Germline V gene data show CDR1 as LGHNA and CDR2 as YNFKEQ. There are 14 residues in the CDR3. The DNA for the CDR3 is TGTGCCAGCAGCCAAGAGGCCACCACAGATACGCAGTATTTT. This codes for CASSQEATTDTQYF.

Many counts were recorded for this clonotype. The rearrangement uses TRBV9 and TRBJ2-3; D remains ambiguous. The germline V gene has CDR1 SGDLS and CDR2 YYNGEE. The CDR3 runs 14 residues. The V and J ends lost 3 bases and 2 bases respectively, with 10 bases between them. CDR3 coding DNA: TGTGCCAGCAGCGCCAGACATATCACAGATACGCAGTATTTT. Amino acid sequence: CASSARHITDTQYF.

This clonotype was detected many times. The V gene is TRBV10-1, the J gene TRBJ2-1; a possible D gene is TRBD1 (5 bases). The ends were cut back, 4 bases at V and 9 bases at J, with 16 bases in the middle. Germline assignment: CDR1 WNHNN and CDR2 SYGVQD (reference sequence). This CDR3 has 14 amino acids. CDR3 nucleotide sequence: TGCGCCAGCAGTGGCACCGGACAATCTGTTGAGCAGTTCTTC. It is translated as CASSGTGQSVEQFF.

In this sample, this clonotype turned up many times. V usage is TRBV3-1 and J usage is TRBJ2-7; 11 bases fit TRBD2. The CDR3 has 15 residues. V gave up 3 bases and J gave up 3 bases; unmatched junction bases: 4. Germline CDR1 reads LGHDT; CDR2 reads YNNKEL (reference sequence). The CDR3 is CASSQGLAVFYEQYF. CDR3 in DNA: TGTGCCAGCAGCCAGGGACTAGCGGTATTCTACGAGCAGTACTTC.

The chain employs TRBV7-9 and TRBJ2-2; D is possibly TRBD1 (6 bases). V lost 5 bases, J lost 2 bases, and 12 bases lay in between. Germline V gene data show CDR1 as SEHNR and CDR2 as FQNEAQ (reference sequence). This CDR3 comprises 15 residues. The CDR3 spells CASSPTGHNTGELFF. The DNA of the CDR3 is TGTGCCAGCAGCCCCACGGGACATAACACCGGGGAGCTGTTTTTT.

The chain is built from TRBV7-2 and TRBJ2-7; weak D call: TRBD2 (7 bases). V lost 8 bases and J lost 4, with 15 bases in between. The germline gives CDR1 SGHTA, CDR2 FQGNSA. This CDR3 region has 13 residues. CDR3 nucleotide sequence: TGTGCCAGCGGTCGAGGGGGGGGGTACGAGCAGTACTTC. Encoded protein: CASGRGGGYEQYF. The complete variable domain, with remaining parts taken from reference TRBV7-2 and TRBJ2-7, reads GAGVSQSPSNKVTEKGKDVELRCDPISGHTALYWYRQSLGQGLEFLIYFQGNSAPDKSGLPSDRFSAERTGGSVSTLTIQRTQQEDSAVYLCASGRGGGYEQYFGPGTRLTVT.

This clonotype came up once. The gene calls are TRBV28 and TRBJ1-2; 7 bases are shared with TRBD1. The germline V gene encodes CDR1 MDHEN and CDR2 SYDVKM. The length of the CDR3 is 16 residues. The V and J ends lost 4 bases and 1 base, in that order; junction bases with no gene match: 9. In DNA, the CDR3 is TGTGCCAGCAGTTCCGGGACAGCGAGAGGTAACTATGGCTACACCTTC. Amino acid sequence: CASSSGTARGNYGYTF.